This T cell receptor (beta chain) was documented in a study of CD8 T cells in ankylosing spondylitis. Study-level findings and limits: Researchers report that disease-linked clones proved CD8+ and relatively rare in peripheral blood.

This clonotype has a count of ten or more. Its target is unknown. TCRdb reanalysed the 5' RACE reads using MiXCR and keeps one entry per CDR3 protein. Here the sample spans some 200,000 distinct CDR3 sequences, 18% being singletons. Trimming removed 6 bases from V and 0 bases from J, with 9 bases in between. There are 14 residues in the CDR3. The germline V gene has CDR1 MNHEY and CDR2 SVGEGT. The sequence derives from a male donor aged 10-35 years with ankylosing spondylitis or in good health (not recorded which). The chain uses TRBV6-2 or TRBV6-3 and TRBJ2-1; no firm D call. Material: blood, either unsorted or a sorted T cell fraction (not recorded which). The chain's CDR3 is CASRAVSSYNEQFF. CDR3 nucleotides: TGTGCCAGCAGGGCGGTGAGCTCCTACAATGAGCAGTTCTTC.